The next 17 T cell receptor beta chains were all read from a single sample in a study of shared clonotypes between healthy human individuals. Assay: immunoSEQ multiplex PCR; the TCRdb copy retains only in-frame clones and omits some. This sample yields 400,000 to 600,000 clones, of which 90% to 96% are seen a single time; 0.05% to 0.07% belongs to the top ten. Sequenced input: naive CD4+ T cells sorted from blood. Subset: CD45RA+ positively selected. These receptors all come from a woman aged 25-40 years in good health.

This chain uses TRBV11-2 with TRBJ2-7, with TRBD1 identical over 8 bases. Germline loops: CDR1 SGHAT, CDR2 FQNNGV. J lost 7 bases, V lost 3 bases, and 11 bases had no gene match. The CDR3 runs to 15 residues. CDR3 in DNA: TGTGCCAGCAGCTTGGTGCAGGGGGCTTTGGGGGAGCAGTACTTC. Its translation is CASSLVQGALGEQYF. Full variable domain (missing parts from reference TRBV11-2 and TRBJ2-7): EAGVAQSPRYKIIEKRQSVAFWCNPISGHATLYWYQQILGQGPKLLIQFQNNGVVDDSQLPKDRFSAERLKGVDSTLKIQPAKLEDSAVYLCASSLVQGALGEQYFGPGTRLTVT.

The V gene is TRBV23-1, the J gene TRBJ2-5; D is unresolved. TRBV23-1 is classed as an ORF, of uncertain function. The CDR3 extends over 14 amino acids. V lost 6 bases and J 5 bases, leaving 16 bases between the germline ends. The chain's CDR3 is CASSQGPPGETQYF. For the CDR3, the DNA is TGCGCCAGCAGCCAAGGGCCCCCCGGGGAGACCCAGTACTTC.

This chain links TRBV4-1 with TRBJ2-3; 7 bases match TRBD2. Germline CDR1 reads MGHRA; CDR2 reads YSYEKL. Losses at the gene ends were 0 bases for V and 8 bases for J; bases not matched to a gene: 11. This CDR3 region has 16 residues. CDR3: CASSQEPAGTASTQYF. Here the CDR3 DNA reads TGCGCCAGCAGCCAAGAACCAGCGGGGACGGCTAGTACGCAGTATTTT.

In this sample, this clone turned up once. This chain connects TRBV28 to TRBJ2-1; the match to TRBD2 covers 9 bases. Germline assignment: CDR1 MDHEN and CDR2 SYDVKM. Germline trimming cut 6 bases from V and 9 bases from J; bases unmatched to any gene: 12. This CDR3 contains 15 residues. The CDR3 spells CASREAGGVYVEQFF. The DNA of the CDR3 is TGTGCCAGCAGAGAAGCGGGAGGAGTGTATGTTGAGCAGTTCTTC.

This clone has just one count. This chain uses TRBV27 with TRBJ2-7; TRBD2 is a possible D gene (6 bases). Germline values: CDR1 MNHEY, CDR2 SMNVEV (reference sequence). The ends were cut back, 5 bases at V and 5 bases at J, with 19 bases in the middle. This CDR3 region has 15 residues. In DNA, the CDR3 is TGTGCCAGCAGTCCCCAGGTCGGGAGAGTTAACGAGCAGTACTTC. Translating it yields CASSPQVGRVNEQYF.

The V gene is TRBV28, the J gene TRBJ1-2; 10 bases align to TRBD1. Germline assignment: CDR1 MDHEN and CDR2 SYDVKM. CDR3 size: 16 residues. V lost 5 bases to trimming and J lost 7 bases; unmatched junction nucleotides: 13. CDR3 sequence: CASSPQPGTGVLGYTF. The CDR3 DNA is TGTGCCAGCAGTCCACAACCTGGGACAGGGGTGCTTGGCTACACCTTC.

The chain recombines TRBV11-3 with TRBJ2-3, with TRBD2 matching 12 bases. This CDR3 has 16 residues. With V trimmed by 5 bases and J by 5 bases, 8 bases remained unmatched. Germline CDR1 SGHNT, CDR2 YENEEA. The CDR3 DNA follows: TGTGCCAGCAGCAAGTCTAGCGGGAGGGCCTTAGATACGCAGTATTTT. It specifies CASSKSSGRALDTQYF.

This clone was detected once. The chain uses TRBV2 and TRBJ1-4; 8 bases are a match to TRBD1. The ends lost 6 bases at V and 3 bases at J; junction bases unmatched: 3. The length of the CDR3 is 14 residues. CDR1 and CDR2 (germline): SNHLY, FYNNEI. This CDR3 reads CASSRQGSNEKLFF. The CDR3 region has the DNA TGTGCCAGCAGCCGACAGGGGTCTAATGAAAAACTGTTTTTT.

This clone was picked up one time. CDR3 coding DNA: TGTGCCAGCAGCTTAGCAGGGGGCACAGGGGAGCAGTACTTC. Protein sequence: CASSLAGGTGEQYF. The chain employs TRBV7-1 and TRBJ2-7; 8 nucleotides match TRBD1. TRBV7-1 is filed as an ORF, its function uncertain. V trimming: 4 bases; J trimming: 7 bases; junction bases outside the gene matches: 9. The CDR3 totals 14 residues.

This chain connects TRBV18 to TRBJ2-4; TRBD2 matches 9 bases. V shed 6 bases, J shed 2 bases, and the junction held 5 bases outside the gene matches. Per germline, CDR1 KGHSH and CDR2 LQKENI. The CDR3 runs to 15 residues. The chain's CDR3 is CASSVAGAPKNIQYF. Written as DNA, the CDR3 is TGTGCCAGCTCCGTAGCGGGAGCCCCCAAAAACATTCAGTACTTC.

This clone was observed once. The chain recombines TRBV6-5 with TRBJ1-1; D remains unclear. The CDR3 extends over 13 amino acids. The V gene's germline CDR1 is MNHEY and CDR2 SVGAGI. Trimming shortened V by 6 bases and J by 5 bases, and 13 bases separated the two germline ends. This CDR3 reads CASRLDGRTEAFF. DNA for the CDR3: TGTGCCAGCAGGTTGGACGGGAGGACTGAAGCTTTCTTT.

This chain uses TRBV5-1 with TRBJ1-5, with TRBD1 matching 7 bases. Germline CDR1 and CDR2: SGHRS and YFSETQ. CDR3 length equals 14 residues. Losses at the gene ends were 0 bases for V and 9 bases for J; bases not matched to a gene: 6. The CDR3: CASSLDRGTGPQHF. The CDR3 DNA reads TGCGCCAGCAGCTTGGACAGGGGTACGGGGCCCCAGCATTTT.

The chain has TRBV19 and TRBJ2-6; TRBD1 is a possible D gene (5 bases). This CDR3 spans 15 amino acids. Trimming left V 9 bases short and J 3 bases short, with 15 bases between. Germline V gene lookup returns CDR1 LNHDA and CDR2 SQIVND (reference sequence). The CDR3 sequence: CASSIQGGGANVLTF. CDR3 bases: TGTGCCAGCAGCATTCAGGGTGGTGGGGCCAACGTCCTGACTTTC.

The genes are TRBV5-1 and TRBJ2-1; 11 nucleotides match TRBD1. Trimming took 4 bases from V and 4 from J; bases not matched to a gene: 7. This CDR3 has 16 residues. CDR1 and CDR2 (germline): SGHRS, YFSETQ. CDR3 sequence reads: CASSHIWDRGYNEQFF. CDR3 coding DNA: TGCGCCAGCAGCCACATTTGGGACAGGGGGTACAATGAGCAGTTCTTC.

CDR3 loop: CASSLRRRDSLFDEQYF. For the CDR3, the DNA is TGTGCCAGCAGCTTACGACGCCGGGACAGTTTATTCGACGAGCAGTACTTC. The rearrangement joins TRBV7-9 to TRBJ2-7; 7 bases fit TRBD1. This CDR3 is built from 17 residues. Germline trimming cut 2 bases from V and 5 bases from J; bases unmatched to any gene: 15. The germline V gene has CDR1 SEHNR and CDR2 FQNEAQ (reference sequence).

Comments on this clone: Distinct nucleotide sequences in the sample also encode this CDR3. The CDR3 DNA reads as TGTGCCAGCAGTTTAGGGACTAGCGGCTCCTACGAGCAGTACTTC. It specifies CASSLGTSGSYEQYF. This sequence joins TRBV28 and TRBJ2-7; the match to TRBD2 covers 11 bases. Per the germline V gene, CDR1 is MDHEN and CDR2 is SYDVKM. After removal of 2 bases from V and 0 bases from J, the junction contained 0 bases not matched to a gene. The length of the CDR3 is 15 residues.

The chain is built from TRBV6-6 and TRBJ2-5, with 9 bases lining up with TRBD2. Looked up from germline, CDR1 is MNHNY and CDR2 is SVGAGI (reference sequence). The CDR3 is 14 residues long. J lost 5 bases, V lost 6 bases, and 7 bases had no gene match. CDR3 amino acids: CASRLAGEWETQYF. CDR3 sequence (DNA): TGTGCCAGCAGATTAGCGGGAGAATGGGAGACCCAGTACTTC.